This T cell receptor beta chain was found in a study of blood T cell repertoires in COVID-19. Study background: Sources were T cells, B-cell-depleted T cells, or PBMCs; the material itself was cDNA or gDNA.

The CDR3 is made up of 11 amino acids. Germline V CDR1 and CDR2: LGHDT, YNNKEL (reference sequence). V shed 4 bases and J shed 7 bases, with 7 bases lying between them. Assay used: immunoSEQ multiplex PCR; TCRdb lists only in-frame clones, some missing. The sample holds around 150,000 clones, more than 80% seen once. The clonotype comes from a human donor in a cohort sampled during active COVID-19. The chain joins TRBV3-1 (or the pseudogene TRBV3-2) to TRBJ1-2, with D uncertain. Sequencing used peripheral blood. The CDR3 sequence is CASSPGFGYTF. The CDR3 DNA is TGTGCCAGCAGCCCGGGGTTTGGCTACACCTTC.